This TCR beta chain was obtained from a study of T cell clones after liver transplantation. A few counts support this clone. Its antigen is not identified. Some clones are missing from TCRdb's copy, which holds only in-frame ones; the method was immunoSEQ multiplex PCR. This table holds around 3,000 clones, approximately 24% found once. Proliferating CFSE-low MLR cells were sequenced to define alloreactive TCRbeta sequences. The sequencing input was CD4+ T cells from PBMCs cultured with third-party cells. The sequence derives from a human patient who received a liver transplant. The graft donor may have contributed some T cells.

The CDR3 coding sequence is TGTGCCAGCAGCCCCAGGGGCGGGGGGGCTATAAATGAGCAGTTCTTC. Protein sequence: CASSPRGGGAINEQFF. The chain is built from TRBV11-3 and TRBJ2-1; 9 nucleotides line up with TRBD2. V dropped 5 bases and J dropped 7; count of bases not matched to a gene: 12. The germline V gene has CDR1 SGHNT and CDR2 YENEEA. This CDR3 comprises 16 residues.